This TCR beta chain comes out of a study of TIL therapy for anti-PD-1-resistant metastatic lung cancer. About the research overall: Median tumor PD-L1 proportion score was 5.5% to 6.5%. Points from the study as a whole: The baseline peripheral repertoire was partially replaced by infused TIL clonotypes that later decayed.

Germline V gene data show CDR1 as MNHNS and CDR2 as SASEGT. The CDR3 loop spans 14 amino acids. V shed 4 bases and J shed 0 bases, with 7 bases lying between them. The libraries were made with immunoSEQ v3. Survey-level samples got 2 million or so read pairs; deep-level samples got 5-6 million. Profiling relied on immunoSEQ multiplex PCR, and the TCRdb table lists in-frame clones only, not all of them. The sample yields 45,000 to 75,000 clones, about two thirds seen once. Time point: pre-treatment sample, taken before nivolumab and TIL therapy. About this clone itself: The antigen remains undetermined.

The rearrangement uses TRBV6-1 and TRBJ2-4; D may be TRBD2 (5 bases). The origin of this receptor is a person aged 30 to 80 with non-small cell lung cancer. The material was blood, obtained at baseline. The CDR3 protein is CASSGELAKNIQYF. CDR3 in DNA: TGTGCCAGCAGTGGGGAGCTAGCCAAAAACATTCAGTACTTC.